Presented here are 12 T cell receptor beta chains from one specimen sequenced in a study of post-analysis software for immune sequencing data. For these TCRs, the target antigens are not known. Points from the study as a whole: Patients carried several TRBV segments more frequently than controls did, and TRBV5-6, TRBV5-1 and TRBV20-1 were among them.

Carried by the TCR beta cDNA libraries were unique molecular identifiers. TCRdb fed the PCR reads into MiXCR, producing one record per CDR3 protein. The repertoire holds 600,000 to 700,000 distinct CDR3 sequences, with roughly three fifths as singletons. Sequenced: blood. Receptors originate from a girl under 10 years old with multiple sclerosis.

This clonotype was seen a handful of times. The rearrangement joins TRBV12-3 or TRBV12-4 to TRBJ2-1; no definite D call. The DNA end is more similar to TRBJ2-7, so the J call may be wrong. This CDR3 is built from 13 residues. CDR3 sequence: CASRPPWGNEQYF. CDR3 DNA: TGTGCCAGCAGGCCCCCTTGGGGAAATGAGCAGTACTTC.

The chain combines TRBV11-2 with TRBJ2-5, with D perhaps matching TRBD2 (6 bases). The DNA end is more similar to TRBJ2-7, so the J call may be wrong. CDR3 length equals 16 residues. Germline loops: CDR1 SGHAT, CDR2 FQNNGV. Written as DNA, the CDR3 is TGTGCCAGCAGCACCGTGCGACTAGATAACAGCTACGAGCAGTACTTC. Protein product: CASSTVRLDNSYEQYF.

The CDR3 protein is CASSVNQVSNSPLHF. The CDR3, as DNA: TGTGCCAGCAGCGTAAACCAGGTTTCAAATTCACCCCTCCACTTT. This rearrangement joins TRBV9 to TRBJ1-6; no reliable D call. Germline V CDR1 and CDR2: SGDLS, YYNGEE. V was cut by 1 base and J by 7 bases, with 12 bases left in between. The length of the CDR3 is 15 residues.

J is TRBJ2-7 and V is TRBV11-2; 10 positions agree with TRBD1. CDR1 is SGHAT, CDR2 FQNNGV, per germline. The V gene end was trimmed by 5 bases and the J gene end by 2 bases; junction bases not matched to a gene: 21. The CDR3 loop spans 20 amino acids. The CDR3 nucleotides are TGTGCCAGCAGCCTCTGGGCGATGGGACAGGGGTCCTCCAATCCCTACGAGCAGTACTTC. This gives the protein CASSLWAMGQGSSNPYEQYF.

The chain is built from TRBV7-2 and TRBJ2-3; no definite D call. The CDR3 contains 15 residues. Germline V gives CDR1 SGHTA, CDR2 FQGNSA. The V and J ends lost 3 bases and 2 bases respectively, with 12 bases between them. The CDR3 loop reads CASSLFTQFTDTQYF. The CDR3 nucleotides are TGTGCCAGCAGCTTGTTTACACAATTCACAGATACGCAGTATTTT.

The genes are TRBV12-3 or TRBV12-4 and TRBJ2-1; unclear D gene. CDR3 length: 14 amino acids. Trimming pared 6 bases from V and 7 bases from J, leaving 16 bases between. CDR3 sequence (DNA): TGTGCCAGCAGGCCTAGTGTTCGAATTAATGAGCAGTTCTTC. It yields the protein CASRPSVRINEQFF.

J is TRBJ1-2 and V is TRBV13, with D possibly being TRBD1 (5 bases). The V and J ends lost 5 bases and 6 bases respectively, with 16 bases between them. This CDR3 comprises 14 residues. Germline-derived CDR1 and CDR2 are PRHDT and FYEKMQ (reference sequence). CDR3 DNA: TGTGCCAGCAGCGCCCGGGGGAGGAGGGATGGCTACACCTTC. Protein product: CASSARGRRDGYTF.

The gene calls are TRBV5-1 and TRBJ1-2; 11 bases match TRBD1. Germline V CDR1 and CDR2: SGHRS, YFSETQ. The V gene end was trimmed by 3 bases and the J gene end by 2 bases; junction bases not matched to a gene: 3. The CDR3 is 15 residues long. Written as DNA, the CDR3 is TGCGCCAGCAGCTGGACAGGGGGCGAGAACTATGGCTACACCTTC. Amino acid sequence: CASSWTGGENYGYTF.

The sample holds a few counts of this clonotype. The chain employs TRBV28 and TRBJ1-2; possibly TRBD1 for D (6 bases). With 8 bases removed from V and 4 bases from J, the gap between germline ends came to 17 bases. The germline gives CDR1 MDHEN, CDR2 SYDVKM. This CDR3 is built from 14 residues. Here the CDR3 DNA reads TGTGCCAGCCGGTTAAGCGGGACAAGCTATGGCTACACCTTC. Translating gives CASRLSGTSYGYTF.

This chain uses TRBV12-3 or TRBV12-4 with TRBJ1-6; D possibly corresponds to TRBD1 (5 bases). This CDR3 comprises 13 residues. V shed 3 bases and J shed 12 bases, with 12 bases lying between them. CDR3 coding DNA: TGTGCCAGCAGTTTGGGGGGGAGCGGACCCCTCCACTTT. Its translation is CASSLGGSGPLHF.

The genes are TRBV20-1 and TRBJ2-7; D gene uncertain. The J call may be in error: the DNA end matches TRBJ2-5 better. CDR1 and CDR2 from the germline V gene are DFQATT and SNEGSKA (reference sequence). This CDR3 comprises 12 residues. The CDR3 here is CSARGARETQYF. The CDR3 nucleotides are TGCAGTGCTAGAGGAGCTCGAGAGACCCAGTACTTC.

This clonotype was seen a handful of times. V gene TRBV29-1 combines with J gene TRBJ2-1; 11 nucleotides agree with TRBD2. The CDR3 extends over 13 amino acids. CDR1 and CDR2 from the germline V gene are SQVTM and ANQGSEA. Trimming took 8 bases from V and 7 from J; bases not matched to a gene: 7. The CDR3 DNA reads as TGCAGCTTCCGACTAGCGGGAACAAATGAGCAGTTCTTC. Amino acids: CSFRLAGTNEQFF.